These 7 T cell receptor beta chains share one sample of origin, sequenced in a study of T-cell reconstitution after alpha-beta-depleted transplantation in children. Unique molecular identifiers tagged the TCRbeta library. TCRdb processed the PCR reads anew with MiXCR; each CDR3 protein has one entry. The repertoire includes about 400,000 distinct CDR3 sequences, about a fifth of them detected once, and around 3.9% sits in the top ten. The material was PBMCs from the stem cell graft donor, obtained from the stem cell graft. Source of these receptors: a human donor who donated a stem cell graft to a child with acute myeloid leukemia.

This chain connects TRBV2 to TRBJ2-2; unclear D gene. V shed 2 bases and J shed 3 bases, with 13 bases lying between them. The germline CDR1 and CDR2 sequences are SNHLY and FYNNEI. The CDR3 is 16 amino acids. CDR3 loop: CASSEIWWYDTGELFF. CDR3 DNA: TGTGCCAGCAGTGAAATATGGTGGTACGACACCGGGGAGCTGTTTTTT.

This clonotype was seen more than once but under ten times. The rearrangement joins TRBV15 to TRBJ2-2; D not certain. The CDR3 extends over 16 amino acids. The germline V gene encodes CDR1 LNHNV and CDR2 YYDKDF (reference sequence). V lost 2 bases to trimming and J lost 5 bases, with 15 bases between them. This CDR3 reads CATSRSRGVGTGELFF. In nucleotides, the CDR3 is TGTGCCACCAGCAGATCCCGTGGGGTAGGGACCGGGGAGCTGTTTTTT.

This clonotype has a handful of counts. The chain joins TRBV7-9 to TRBJ2-1, with D perhaps TRBD2 (5 bases). This CDR3 region has 15 residues. Germline CDR1 SEHNR, CDR2 FQNEAQ (reference sequence). The V end was cut by 4 bases, the J end by 3 bases, with 13 bases between. CDR3 amino acids: CASSSVERSYNEQFF. CDR3 in DNA: TGTGCCAGCAGCTCCGTGGAGCGGAGCTACAATGAGCAGTTCTTC.

This clonotype was counted a few times. This chain connects TRBV11-3 to TRBJ2-3, with 15 positions matching TRBD2. CDR3 length: 21 residues. J lost 2 bases, V lost 4 bases, and 16 bases had no gene match. CDR1 and CDR2 (germline): SGHNT, YENEEA. CDR3 sequence: CASSSQADLGLAGGDTDTQYF. CDR3 nucleotide sequence: TGTGCCAGCAGCTCGCAGGCAGATCTGGGACTAGCGGGAGGAGACACAGATACGCAGTATTTT.

This clonotype showed up just a few times. The chain recombines TRBV24-1 with TRBJ1-2, with 8 bases aligning to TRBD1. Germline V gene sequence: CDR1 KGHDR, CDR2 SFDVKD. Trimming removed 5 bases from V and 7 bases from J; junction bases left unmatched: 20. This CDR3 has 18 amino acids. This chain's CDR3 is CATSGGRTGKSYAGGYTF. The CDR3 DNA is TGTGCCACCAGTGGGGGAAGGACAGGGAAATCATACGCGGGTGGCTACACCTTC.

This clonotype was recorded only once. This chain uses TRBV7-8 with TRBJ2-7; TRBD1 is a possible D gene (6 bases). V was pared by 5 bases and J by 9 bases, with 17 bases between. This CDR3 is built from 13 residues. The germline V gene has CDR1 SGHVS and CDR2 FQNEAQ. CDR3 nucleotide sequence: TGTGCCAGCAGCACTGGGACACCGGATTGGCAGTACTTC. Translating gives CASSTGTPDWQYF.

This clonotype was picked up a small number of times. This chain's CDR3 is CASSLGVSGDTQYF. CDR3 nucleotide sequence: TGTGCCAGCAGCTTAGGGGTTAGTGGAGATACGCAGTATTTT. The chain uses TRBV7-2 and TRBJ2-3, with D uncertain. Germline CDR1 and CDR2: SGHTA and FQGNSA. Trimming took 1 base from V and 5 from J, leaving 10 bases between them. The CDR3 runs to 14 residues.